The 8 T cell receptor beta chains below were found in one sample sequenced in a study of CD8 T cells in ankylosing spondylitis. In TCRdb, the 5' RACE reads were re-called with MiXCR into one record per CDR3 protein. The table lists nearly 350,000 distinct CDR3 sequences, 14% to 15% of them singletons. Sequences were obtained from blood, either unsorted or a sorted T cell fraction (not recorded which). The receptors were gathered from a male donor with ankylosing spondylitis or in good health (not recorded which).

There are a few counts of this clonotype. The gene calls are TRBV29-1 and TRBJ1-1; D is unresolved. Trimming cost V 2 bases and J 1 base, with 11 bases left between them. Looked up from germline, CDR1 is SQVTM and CDR2 is ANQGSEA. CDR3 length: 14 amino acids. CDR3 protein: CSVEHLRGNTEAFF. The CDR3 DNA reads TGCAGCGTTGAACATCTGCGGGGGAACACTGAAGCTTTCTTT. Full variable domain (remainder filled in from reference TRBV29-1 and TRBJ1-1): SAVISQKPSRDICQRGTSLTIQCQVDSQVTMMFWYRQQPGQSLTLIATANQGSEATYESGFVIDKFPISRPNLTFSTLTVSNMSPEDSSIYLCSVEHLRGNTEAFFGQGTRLTVV.

V gene TRBV7-2 combines with J gene TRBJ2-3, with 10 bases that match TRBD2. CDR3 length equals 15 residues. Per the germline V gene, CDR1 is SGHTA and CDR2 is FQGNSA. The J segment lost 7 bases and the V segment lost 4 bases, leaving 8 bases of the junction unmatched. As DNA, the CDR3 is TGTGCCAGCAGCTCGTTGAGCGGGGGGGCACATACGCAGTATTTT. This translates into CASSSLSGGAHTQYF. Full variable domain (rest looked up from reference TRBV7-2 and TRBJ2-3): GAGVSQSPSNKVTEKGKDVELRCDPISGHTALYWYRQSLGQGLEFLIYFQGNSAPDKSGLPSDRFSAERTGGSVSTLTIQRTQQEDSAVYLCASSSLSGGAHTQYFGPGTRLTVL.

This clonotype was observed at least ten times. The chain joins TRBV5-6 to TRBJ1-1, with 7 bases fitting TRBD1. This CDR3 comprises 13 residues. Trimming removed 4 bases from V and 4 bases from J; junction bases left unmatched: 4. Per the germline V gene, CDR1 is SGHDT and CDR2 is YYEEEE. CDR3 sequence reads: CASSPTGITEAFF. The CDR3 DNA is TGTGCCAGCAGCCCGACAGGGATCACTGAAGCTTTCTTT.

This clonotype has just a few counts. The chain is built from TRBV10-2 and TRBJ1-2; D unresolved. The V end lost 6 bases, the J end lost 7 bases, and 9 bases lay between the germline ends. From germline, CDR1 is WSHSY and CDR2 SAAADI. The CDR3 sequence is 11 residues long. CDR3 coding DNA: TGCGCCAGCAGGGAGGATGGTGGCTACACCTTC. It yields the protein CASREDGGYTF.

The chain joins TRBV20-1 to TRBJ2-1, with 8 bases aligning to TRBD2. V shed 4 bases and J 7 bases; nucleotides not matched to a gene: 6. CDR1 DFQATT and CDR2 SNEGSKA come from the germline V gene (reference sequence). The CDR3 is 13 residues long. CDR3 amino acids: CSAKLAVLNEQFF. CDR3 in DNA: TGCAGTGCTAAACTAGCGGTTCTTAATGAGCAGTTCTTC.

CDR3 sequence (DNA): TGCAGTGCAACGAGCGGGAGGGACTTTTGGGAGCAGTACTTC. Its translation is CSATSGRDFWEQYF. V is TRBV20-1 and J is TRBJ2-7; 10 bases align to TRBD2. The CDR3 covers 14 residues. The germline CDR1 and CDR2 sequences are DFQATT and SNEGSKA (reference sequence). V lost 6 bases to trimming and J lost 7 bases; unmatched junction nucleotides: 12.

Comment on this clonotype: Given a much more abundant clone one base away, this may be a read error. The gene calls are TRBV20-1 and TRBJ2-1, with 10 bases fitting TRBD2. Germline lookup yields CDR1 DFQATT and CDR2 SNEGSKA (reference sequence). The CDR3 is made up of 16 amino acids. In nucleotides, the CDR3 is TGCTGTGCTAGCCCTCGGACTAGCGGAACATACAATGAGCAGTTCTTC. Protein: CCASPRTSGTYNEQFF.

This clonotype was seen only a few times. The chain couples TRBV27 to TRBJ2-3; 9 bases line up with TRBD2. The V gene end was trimmed by 1 base and the J gene end by 3 bases; junction bases not matched to a gene: 5. Germline V gives CDR1 MNHEY, CDR2 SMNVEV (reference sequence). The CDR3 spans 16 residues. The CDR3 DNA follows: TGTGCCAGCAGTTTATATACGAGCGGGAGGACAGATACGCAGTATTTT. Translating gives CASSLYTSGRTDTQYF.